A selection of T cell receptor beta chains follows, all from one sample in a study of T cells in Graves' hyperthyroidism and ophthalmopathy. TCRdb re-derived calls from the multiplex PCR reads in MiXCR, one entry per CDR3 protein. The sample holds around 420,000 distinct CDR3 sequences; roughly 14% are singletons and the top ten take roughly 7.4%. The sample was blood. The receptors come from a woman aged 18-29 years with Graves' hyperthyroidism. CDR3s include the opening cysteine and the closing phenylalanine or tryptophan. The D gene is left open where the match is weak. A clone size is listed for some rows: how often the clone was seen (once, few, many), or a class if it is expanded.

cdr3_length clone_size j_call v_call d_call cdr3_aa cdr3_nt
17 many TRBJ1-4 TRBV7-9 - CASSSHRSVGTNEKLFF TGTGCCAGCAGCTCGCACAGATCTGTAGGAACTAATGAAAAACTGTTTTTT
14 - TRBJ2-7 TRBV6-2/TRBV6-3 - CASSRSMDPYEQYF TGTGCCAGCAGTCGTAGTATGGATCCCTACGAGCAGTACTTC
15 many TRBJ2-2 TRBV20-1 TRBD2 CSAEGLAGVSGELFF TGCAGTGCTGAAGGGCTAGCGGGAGTATCCGGGGAGCTGTTTTTT
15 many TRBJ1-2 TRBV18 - CASSPDRQFNYGYTF TGTGCCAGCTCACCCGACAGGCAGTTTAACTATGGCTACACCTTC
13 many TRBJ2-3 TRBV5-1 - CASTGQEKDTQYF TGCGCCAGCACAGGGCAGGAGAAAGATACGCAGTATTTT
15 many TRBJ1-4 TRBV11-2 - CASSPRTATNEKLFF TGTGCCAGCAGCCCGAGGACCGCAACTAATGAAAAACTGTTTTTT
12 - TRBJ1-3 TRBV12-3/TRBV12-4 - CASDSTGNTIYF TGTGCCAGCGACAGCACTGGAAACACCATATATTTT
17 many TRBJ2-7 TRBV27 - CASSFRPSKSRTYEQYF TGTGCCAGCAGTTTTAGACCCAGCAAATCCCGTACCTACGAGCAGTACTTC
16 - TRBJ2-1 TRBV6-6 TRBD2 CASSYSTSGLTREQFF TGTGCCAGCAGTTACTCAACTAGCGGGCTTACGAGAGAGCAGTTCTTC
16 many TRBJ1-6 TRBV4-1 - CASSHLVPGSNSPLHF TGCGCCAGCAGCCACCTCGTTCCGGGAAGCAATTCACCCCTCCACTTT
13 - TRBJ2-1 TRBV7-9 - CASTDTLNNEQFF TGTGCCAGCACTGACACGCTGAACAATGAGCAGTTCTTC
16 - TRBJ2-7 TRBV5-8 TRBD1 CASSLGWTGQSYEQYF TGTGCCAGCAGCTTGGGGTGGACAGGGCAATCCTACGAGCAGTACTTC
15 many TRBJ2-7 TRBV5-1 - CASSFDSRPTYEQYF TGCGCCAGCAGCTTTGACTCGCGACCTACCTACGAGCAGTACTTC
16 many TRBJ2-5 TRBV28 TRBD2 CASSLRAGGDAETQYF TGTGCCAGCAGTTTAAGGGCGGGAGGGGACGCGGAGACCCAGTACTTC
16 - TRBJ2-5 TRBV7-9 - CASSLERGELGETQYF TGTGCCAGCAGCTTAGAACGGGGAGAATTGGGAGAGACCCAGTACTTC
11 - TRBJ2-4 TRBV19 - CASSIGGIQYF TGTGCCAGTAGTATAGGTGGCATTCAGTACTTC
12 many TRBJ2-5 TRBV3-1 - CASSRQIETQYF TGTGCCAGCAGCCGCCAGATAGAGACCCAGTACTTC
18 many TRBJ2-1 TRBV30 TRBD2 CAWIPRGTLAGEDNEQFF TGTGCCTGGATCCCAAGGGGGACCCTAGCGGGAGAGGACAATGAGCAGTTCTTC
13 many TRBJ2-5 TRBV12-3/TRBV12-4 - CASSPVTAETQYF TGTGCCAGCAGCCCCGTCACAGCCGAGACCCAGTACTTC
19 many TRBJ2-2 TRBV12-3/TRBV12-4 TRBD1 CASSHSGTGGLKFAGELFF TGTGCCAGCAGCCACTCCGGGACAGGGGGACTAAAATTCGCCGGGGAGCTGTTTTTT
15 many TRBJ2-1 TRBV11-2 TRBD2 CASRDIGLARDEQFF TGTGCCAGCAGGGATATCGGACTAGCTAGGGATGAGCAGTTCTTC
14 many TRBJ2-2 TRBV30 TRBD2 CAWRQRGGTGELFF TGTGCCTGGAGGCAGCGGGGGGGAACCGGGGAGCTGTTTTTT
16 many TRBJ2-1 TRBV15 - CATSRAPAVGGNEQFF TGTGCCACCAGCAGAGCTCCAGCAGTCGGGGGCAATGAGCAGTTCTTC
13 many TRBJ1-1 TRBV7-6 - CARPAPLNTEAFF TGTGCCAGGCCCGCCCCGCTGAACACTGAAGCTTTCTTT
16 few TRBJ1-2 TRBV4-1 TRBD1 CASSQPRDRPNYGYTF TGCGCCAGCAGCCAGCCTAGGGACAGGCCTAACTATGGCTACACCTTC
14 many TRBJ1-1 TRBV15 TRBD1 CATSSYTGDTEAFF TGTGCCACCAGCAGTTACACAGGGGACACTGAAGCTTTCTTT
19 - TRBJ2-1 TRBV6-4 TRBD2 CASSILPTFGGSTGNEQFF TGTGCCAGCAGCATACTACCCACCTTCGGGGGGTCCACTGGGAATGAGCAGTTCTTC
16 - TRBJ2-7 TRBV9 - CASSAQRSTSTYEQYF TGTGCCAGCAGCGCTCAAAGGTCGACTTCTACCTACGAGCAGTACTTC
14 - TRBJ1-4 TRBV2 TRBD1 CASRQQGRVEKLFF TGTGCCAGCAGGCAACAGGGGCGGGTTGAAAAACTGTTTTTT
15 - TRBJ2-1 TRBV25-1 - CASSEYGSSHNEQFF TGTGCCAGCAGTGAATATGGATCTTCCCACAATGAGCAGTTCTTC
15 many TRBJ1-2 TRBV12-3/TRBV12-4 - CASSYGRRANYGYTF TGTGCCAGCAGTTACGGCCGAAGGGCAAACTATGGCTACACCTTC
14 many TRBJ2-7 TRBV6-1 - CASSKTGTSYEQYF TGTGCCAGCAGTAAGACCGGGACTTCCTACGAGCAGTACTTC
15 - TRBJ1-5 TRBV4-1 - CASSPVPMTNQPQHF TGCGCCAGCAGCCCCGTACCGATGACTAATCAGCCCCAGCATTTT
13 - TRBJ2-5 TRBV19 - CASSLPNQETQYF TGTGCCAGTAGTCTGCCGAACCAAGAGACCCAGTACTTC
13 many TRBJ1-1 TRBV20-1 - CSASRFGGTEAFF TGCAGTGCTAGCCGGTTCGGAGGGACTGAAGCTTTCTTT
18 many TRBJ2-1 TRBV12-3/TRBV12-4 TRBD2 CASTPRASGGPPYNEQFF TGTGCCAGCACCCCTCGGGCTAGCGGGGGGCCCCCCTACAATGAGCAGTTCTTC
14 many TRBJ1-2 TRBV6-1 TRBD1 CASTDRGKGYGYTF TGTGCCAGCACCGACAGGGGGAAGGGCTATGGCTACACCTTC
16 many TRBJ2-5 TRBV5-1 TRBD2 CASSGTSGGARETQYF TGCGCCAGCAGCGGAACTAGCGGGGGGGCCCGAGAGACCCAGTACTTC
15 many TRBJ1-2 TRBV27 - CASSLKGSSYYGYTF TGTGCCAGCAGTTTAAAAGGGAGCTCTTACTATGGCTACACCTTC
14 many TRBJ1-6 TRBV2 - CASTERGRSSPLHF TGTGCCAGCACCGAGAGGGGGAGAAGTTCACCCCTCCACTTT
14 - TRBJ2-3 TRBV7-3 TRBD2 CASSLSRGSDTQYF TGTGCCAGCAGCTTATCGCGGGGGTCTGATACGCAGTATTTT
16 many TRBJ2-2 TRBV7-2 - CASSFTSGANTGELFF TGTGCCAGCAGCTTTACGAGCGGAGCGAACACCGGGGAGCTGTTTTTT
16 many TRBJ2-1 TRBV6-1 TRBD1 CASSEGTGGWGNEQFF TGTGCCAGCAGTGAAGGGACAGGGGGTTGGGGCAATGAGCAGTTCTTC
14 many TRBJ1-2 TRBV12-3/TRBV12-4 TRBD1 CASSPQEGAHGYTF TGTGCCAGCAGTCCCCAGGAGGGGGCGCACGGCTACACCTTC
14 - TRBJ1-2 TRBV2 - CASSAALANYGYTF TGTGCCAGCAGCGCGGCCCTAGCTAACTATGGCTACACCTTC
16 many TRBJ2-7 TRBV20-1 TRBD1 CSARDVDRAVSYEQYF TGCAGTGCTAGAGATGTCGACAGGGCGGTCTCCTACGAGCAGTACTTC
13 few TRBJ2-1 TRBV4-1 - CASSQAGTLEQFF TGCGCCAGCAGCCAGGCCGGGACTCTTGAGCAGTTCTTC
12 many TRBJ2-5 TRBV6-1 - CASGRGRETQYF TGTGCCAGCGGGCGGGGGCGAGAGACCCAGTACTTC
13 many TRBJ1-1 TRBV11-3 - CASSAQGPTEAFF TGTGCCAGCAGCGCCCAGGGGCCTACTGAAGCTTTCTTT
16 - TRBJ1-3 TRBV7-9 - CASSDDLGATGNTIYF TGTGCCAGCAGCGACGACCTGGGTGCAACTGGAAACACCATATATTTT
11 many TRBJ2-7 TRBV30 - CAWSDGQLQYF TGTGCCTGGAGTGACGGACAGTTGCAGTACTTC
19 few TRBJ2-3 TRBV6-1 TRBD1 CASSSRTGGYYAGTDTQYF TGTGCCAGCAGTTCCCGGACAGGGGGTTATTATGCGGGCACAGATACGCAGTATTTT